This T cell receptor (beta chain) was sequenced during a study of blood T cell repertoires in COVID-19. Study in general: Acute and convalescent COVID-19 specimens originated in the United States, Italy and Spain. From T cells, B-cell-depleted T cells, or PBMCs came the material, which was cDNA or gDNA.

Using immunoSEQ multiplex PCR, the repertoire was profiled, and TCRdb retains in-frame clones only, with some absent. The sample has 70,000 to 100,000 clones, roughly 90% seen once; the top ten hold under 2%. The germline gives CDR1 MDHEN, CDR2 SYDVKM. CDR3 size: 15 residues. Trimming shortened V by 5 bases and J by 9 bases, and 17 bases separated the two germline ends. The chain couples TRBV28 to TRBJ1-6; D might be TRBD1 (5 bases). The sequenced sample was peripheral blood. This TCR was recovered from a man between 60 and 75 years old with acute or convalescent COVID-19. In nucleotides, the CDR3 is TGTGCCAGCAGTCCAAGGGGACTTTTGCTTTCACCCCTCCACTTT. This sequence encodes CASSPRGLLLSPLHF.